A single sample gave rise to the 3 T cell receptor beta chains below, sequenced in a study of T cell repertoires in cytomegalovirus infection. TCRdb independently ran MiXCR on the reads; one entry per CDR3 protein. The top ten clones hold 13% of a sample with fewer than 900,000 distinct CDR3 sequences, 25% to 30% of them seen once. Their antigens are not known. This specimen was cultured CD8+ T cells from PBMCs, taken from culture after CMV antigen stimulation. The source of these receptors is a human donor in good health (CMV status not recorded). Some clones in this sample may be carry-over from other donors' samples.

The gene calls are TRBV12-3 or TRBV12-4 and TRBJ1-2, with 9 bases matching TRBD1. The CDR3 covers 16 residues. J lost 2 bases, V lost 6 bases, and 10 bases had no gene match. Written as DNA, the CDR3 is TGTGCCAGCAGGGACCGCCGGGACAGGGAAAACTATGGCTACACCTTC. This codes for CASRDRRDRENYGYTF.

The V gene is TRBV19, the J gene TRBJ1-1; D call uncertain. V was shortened by 8 bases and J by 4 bases, with 11 bases between the two germline ends. The CDR3 is 12 residues long. In germline, CDR1 is LNHDA, CDR2 SQIVND (reference sequence). The CDR3 protein is CASSGGFTEAFF. CDR3 in DNA: TGTGCCAGTTCTGGAGGGTTCACTGAAGCTTTCTTT. Full variable domain (missing parts from reference TRBV19 and TRBJ1-1): DGGITQSPKYLFRKEGQNVTLSCEQNLNHDAMYWYRQDPGQGLRLIYYSQIVNDFQKGDIAEGYSVSREKKESFPLTVTSAQKNPTAFYLCASSGGFTEAFFGQGTRLTVV.

This clonotype was observed a handful of times. The chain links TRBV5-1 to TRBJ1-2; a weak D match, TRBD1 (5 bases). The CDR3 contains 15 residues. CDR1 and CDR2 from the germline V gene are SGHRS and YFSETQ. V lost 0 bases and J lost 5, with 14 bases in between. The DNA of the CDR3 is TGCGCCAGCAGCTTGGCCGTGGGGCCCAATTATGGCTACACCTTC. Protein sequence: CASSLAVGPNYGYTF.